The subject of this entry is one T cell receptor beta chain. Its matching antigen is unknown. Isolated RNA was reverse transcribed in full, so expressed TCRB transcripts were sequenced. Assay: immunoSEQ multiplex PCR; the TCRdb copy retains only in-frame clones and omits some. This repertoire shows 200,000 to 250,000 clones, approximately 10% found once; its top ten account for approximately 1.3%. The sample belongs to a study of beta chain features in type 1 diabetes. Study-level findings and limits: Naive, central memory and Treg TCRB repertoires appeared more alike in patients than in healthy donors. Cells expressing TCR highly could be over-represented by cDNA sequencing.

Material: central memory CD4+ T cells from blood. The receptor's source is a man between 18 and 35 years old in good health.

For the CDR3, the DNA is TGTGCCATCACGGGTTTGAACACCGGGGAGCTGTTTTTT. It yields the protein CAITGLNTGELFF. The gene calls are TRBV10-3 and TRBJ2-2; D call uncertain. The germline V and J ends were trimmed by 7 bases and 1 base, with 7 bases remaining between them. Germline CDR1 and CDR2: ENHRY and SYGVKD. The CDR3 contains 13 residues.